Below are 11 T cell receptor beta chains sequenced from a single sample in a study of identical twins. TCRdb passed the 5' RACE reads through MiXCR, listing each CDR3 protein once. The sample consists of 450,000 or so distinct CDR3 sequences, 14% of them appearing once. The data also belong to a second study, concerning yellow fever vaccine responses in identical twins.

The sample taken for sequencing was CD4+ T cells sorted from blood. These receptors were taken from a woman in her late teens or twenties in good health.

This chain connects TRBV10-2 to TRBJ2-7, with D unresolved. CDR3 length equals 12 residues. Per the germline V gene, CDR1 is WSHSY and CDR2 is SAAADI. V lost 7 bases, J lost 5 bases, and 12 bases lay in between. CDR3 bases: TGCGCCAGCACCGACCCGGAGAACGAGCAGTACTTC. Encoded protein: CASTDPENEQYF.

This clonotype was found a few times. This chain joins TRBV5-5 and TRBJ1-1; 9 nucleotides match TRBD1. Germline V gene sequence: CDR1 SGHKS, CDR2 YYEKEE (reference sequence). J was trimmed by 3 bases and V by 4 bases; bases with no gene match: 4. The CDR3 has 14 residues. CDR3 bases: TGTGCCAGCAGCCGACAGGGGGTGGACACTGAAGCTTTCTTT. Protein product: CASSRQGVDTEAFF.

The chain uses TRBV21-1 and TRBJ2-1. TRBV21-1 is marked as a pseudogene. This CDR3 spans 17 amino acids. CDR3 region: CASSKVAYQRATNEQFF. In nucleotides, the CDR3 is TGTGCCAGCAGCAAGGTAGCTTACCAGCGAGCCACCAATGAGCAGTTCTTC.

The table lists this clonotype with many counts. The CDR3 sequence is CASSLVAETQYF. Here the CDR3 DNA reads TGTGCCAGCAGCTTAGTAGCTGAGACCCAGTACTTC. The V call is TRBV7-2, the J call TRBJ2-5; D not resolved. The V and J ends lost 1 base and 5 bases respectively, with 5 bases between them. The CDR3 sequence is 12 residues long. From germline, CDR1 is SGHTA and CDR2 FQGNSA. Full variable domain (outside the CDR3, taken from reference TRBV7-2 and TRBJ2-5): GAGVSQSPSNKVTEKGKDVELRCDPISGHTALYWYRQSLGQGLEFLIYFQGNSAPDKSGLPSDRFSAERTGGSVSTLTIQRTQQEDSAVYLCASSLVAETQYFGPGTRLLVL.

The chain links TRBV11-1 to TRBJ2-3; D is ambiguous. This CDR3 contains 16 residues. CDR1 is SGHAT and CDR2 is FQDESV in the germline V gene (reference sequence). V was trimmed by 1 base and J by 0 bases, leaving 11 bases between them. For the CDR3, the DNA is TGTGCCAGCAGCTTAGGGCAGGCAGCTAGCACAGATACGCAGTATTTT. This encodes CASSLGQAASTDTQYF.

The gene calls are TRBV12-3 or TRBV12-4 and TRBJ2-7, with 9 nucleotides matching TRBD1. The CDR3 has 14 amino acids. The junction had 8 bases not matched to a gene; V was cut back by 8 bases and J by 3 bases. This CDR3 is CASSAGTGNYEQYF. CDR3 nucleotide sequence: TGTGCCAGCTCCGCCGGGACAGGGAACTACGAGCAGTACTTC.

This rearrangement joins TRBV20-1 to TRBJ2-7; D is undetermined. Trimming removed 3 bases at V and 3 bases at J, with 9 bases between. This CDR3 has 12 residues. Germline V gene lookup returns CDR1 DFQATT and CDR2 SNEGSKA (reference sequence). The CDR3 DNA sequence: TGCAGTGCTAGTCCCACTAACTACGAGCAGTACTTC. The encoded protein is CSASPTNYEQYF.

The sample holds a few counts of this clonotype. The chain recombines TRBV4-2 with TRBJ2-7; TRBD2 aligns across 12 bases. There are 15 residues in the CDR3. Per the germline V gene, CDR1 is LGHNA and CDR2 is YNFKEQ. The V gene end was trimmed by 3 bases and the J gene end by 4 bases; junction bases not matched to a gene: 4. CDR3 protein: CASSQLAGGGYEQYF. The CDR3 region has the DNA TGTGCCAGCAGCCAGCTAGCGGGAGGGGGTTACGAGCAGTACTTC.

The sample holds one count of this clonotype. This chain connects TRBV6-2 or TRBV6-3 to TRBJ2-7; D possibly corresponds to TRBD2 (6 bases). The CDR3 runs 20 residues. Germline V gene data show CDR1 as MNHEY and CDR2 as SVGEGT. Trimming removed 0 bases at V and 9 bases at J, with 33 bases between. DNA of the CDR3: TGTGCCAGCAGTTACTCAGGCTGGGGCGGAGGGAATAAAGGACCTACGAGGCAGTACTTC. Translated, it gives CASSYSGWGGGNKGPTRQYF.

The genes are TRBV4-2 and TRBJ2-2; 10 bases map to TRBD2. Germline assignment: CDR1 LGHNA and CDR2 YNFKEQ. The CDR3 consists of 18 residues. The V and J ends lost 0 bases and 3 bases, in that order; junction bases with no gene match: 7. Written as DNA, the CDR3 is TGTGCCAGCAGCCAAGATCGAAGGCTAGCGGGAGACACCGGGGAGCTGTTTTTT. Translating gives CASSQDRRLAGDTGELFF.

This clonotype was found many times. The V gene is TRBV29-1, the J gene TRBJ1-1; maybe TRBD1 (5 bases). The CDR3 is 14 amino acids. The germline gives CDR1 SQVTM, CDR2 ANQGSEA. The germline V and J ends were trimmed by 1 base and 1 base, with 10 bases remaining between them. The CDR3 DNA reads TGCAGCGTTGAAGTGGGACGGGGGAACACTGAAGCTTTCTTT. Protein product: CSVEVGRGNTEAFF.